The 20 T cell receptor beta chains in this list originate from one sample, sequenced in a study of low-dose radiotherapy and immunotherapy resistance in tumors. Primers targeting TRAV and TRBV primed first-strand cDNA, covering alpha and beta chains. TCRs underwent about 20 PCR cycles of amplification with a constant-region primer and V-primer adapter. Each CDR3 protein gets one entry after TCRdb re-called the reads with MiXCR. The table includes about 60,000 distinct CDR3 sequences, 20% to 25% detected once. Time point reported: after trial treatment. Treatment noted: LDRT plus nivolumab, ipilimumab, low-dose cyclophosphamide and aspirin (RACIN trial). This sample comprised PBMCs, obtained after low-dose radiotherapy plus immunotherapy. The source is a male donor with prostate cancer.

This clonotype showed up many times. This chain links TRBV19 with TRBJ2-5; 7 bases match TRBD1. The CDR3 runs to 15 residues. Per the germline V gene, CDR1 is LNHDA and CDR2 is SQIVND (reference sequence). The trim removed 6 bases at V and 2 bases at J, leaving 9 bases unmatched. CDR3 in amino acids: CASRNGDSGQETQYF. In nucleotides, the CDR3 is TGTGCCAGTAGGAACGGGGACAGTGGGCAAGAGACCCAGTACTTC.

The chain is built from TRBV18 and TRBJ2-1, with TRBD2 matching 12 bases. The ends lost 1 base at V and 2 bases at J; junction bases unmatched: 3. This CDR3 has 17 amino acids. The germline CDR1 and CDR2 sequences are KGHSH and LQKENI. The CDR3 bases are TGTGCCAGCTCACCACTCCGGACTAGCGGGACCTACAATGAGCAGTTCTTC. The encoded protein is CASSPLRTSGTYNEQFF.

This clonotype was recorded many times. V and J are TRBV5-4 and TRBJ1-1, with 9 bases fitting TRBD1. The germline V gene encodes CDR1 SGHNT and CDR2 YYREEE (reference sequence). This CDR3 region has 17 residues. V was clipped by 4 bases and J by 6 bases; unmatched bases: 16. In DNA form, the CDR3 reads TGTGCCAGCAGCCCCACAGGGGGCACTTTTCGAATCTCTGAAGCTTTCTTT. As protein: CASSPTGGTFRISEAFF.

The chain is built from TRBV10-3 and TRBJ1-2; possible D gene TRBD1, 5 bases. Trimming removed 6 bases at V and 10 bases at J, with 18 bases between. The length of the CDR3 is 13 residues. Germline V CDR1 and CDR2: ENHRY, SYGVKD. The CDR3 bases are TGTGCCATCAGCCCTTTCTCTGGGGGTGACTACACCTTC. Residues: CAISPFSGGDYTF.

This clonotype appeared many times. The rearrangement uses TRBV6-2 or TRBV6-3 and TRBJ2-3; D call uncertain. CDR3 length: 16 residues. CDR1 MNHEY and CDR2 SVGEGT come from the germline V gene. Trimming left V 6 bases short and J 0 bases short, with 16 bases between. The CDR3 sequence is CASRSDSPRSTDTQYF. Written as DNA, the CDR3 is TGTGCCAGCAGGTCCGACTCACCAAGGAGCACAGATACGCAGTATTTT.

This clonotype was recorded many times. This sequence joins TRBV9 and TRBJ2-7; D is undetermined. This CDR3 is built from 14 residues. Germline CDR1 is SGDLS and CDR2 is YYNGEE. V lost 5 bases and J 9 bases, leaving 21 bases between the germline ends. CDR3 bases: TGTGCCAGCAGTAGTACACACAAACAAACGCCGCAGTACTTC. This codes for CASSSTHKQTPQYF.

In this sample, this clonotype turned up many times. The rearrangement joins TRBV12-3 or TRBV12-4 to TRBJ2-1; unclear D gene. The V gene lost 2 bases and the J gene lost 6 bases, with 2 bases spanning the gap. The length of the CDR3 is 11 residues. The CDR3 bases are TGTGCCAGCAGTTTACTCAATGAGCAGTTCTTC. Encoded protein: CASSLLNEQFF.

The V call is TRBV28, the J call TRBJ2-7; 7 positions agree with TRBD2. The CDR3 length is 14 residues. V dropped 5 bases and J dropped 5; count of bases not matched to a gene: 9. Germline CDR1 and CDR2: MDHEN and SYDVKM. In DNA form, the CDR3 reads TGTGCCAGCAGTCCCCTCGGGGGGATAAACGAGCAGTACTTC. It codes for CASSPLGGINEQYF. Based on the CDR3 plus reference TRBV28 and TRBJ2-7, the full variable domain is DVKVTQSSRYLVKRTGEKVFLECVQDMDHENMFWYRQDPGLGLRLIYFSYDVKMKEKGDIPEGYSVSREKKERFSLILESASTNQTSMYLCASSPLGGINEQYFGPGTRLTVT.

This clonotype has ten or more counts. The chain combines TRBV5-6 with TRBJ2-7; a possible D gene is TRBD1 (6 bases). CDR1 is SGHDT, CDR2 YYEEEE, per germline. The CDR3 is 14 residues long. The V end lost 6 bases, the J end lost 6 bases, and 19 bases lay between the germline ends. Here the CDR3 reads CASTQTGSLGEQYF. The CDR3 DNA reads TGTGCCAGCACCCAGACAGGTTCCTTAGGCGAGCAGTACTTC.

This clonotype was recorded at least ten times. The V and J genes are TRBV5-1 and TRBJ2-3; the match to TRBD1 covers 8 bases. V shed 4 bases, J shed 3 bases, and the junction held 7 bases outside the gene matches. This CDR3 region has 15 residues. Per germline, CDR1 SGHRS and CDR2 YFSETQ. The CDR3 protein is CASSPGQGRTDTQYF. CDR3 coding DNA: TGCGCCAGCAGCCCCGGACAGGGCAGGACAGATACGCAGTATTTT.

As regards this clonotype: The likely explanation is a read error, given a far larger clone one base away. The gene calls are TRBV6-1 and TRBJ2-1, with D perhaps TRBD2 (6 bases). This CDR3 region has 13 residues. The V end was cut by 5 bases, the J end by 13 bases, with 18 bases between. Germline values: CDR1 MNHNS, CDR2 SASEGT. The CDR3 loop is CASSRDFQETQFF. CDR3 bases: TGTGCCAGCAGTCGGGACTTCCAAGAGACCCAGTTCTTC.

At least ten counts were recorded for this clonotype. V is TRBV7-9 and J is TRBJ2-1; 14 positions agree with TRBD2. Per germline, CDR1 SEHNR and CDR2 FQNEAQ (reference sequence). There are 21 residues in the CDR3. Trimming cost V 3 bases and J 5 bases; bases outside gene matches: 18. CDR3 region: CASSLGGTSGGWGRMNNEQFF. The DNA of the CDR3 is TGTGCCAGCAGCTTGGGAGGGACTAGCGGGGGCTGGGGAAGAATGAACAATGAGCAGTTCTTC.

V and J are TRBV11-1 and TRBJ2-7; 7 bases line up with TRBD1. The CDR3 runs to 13 residues. Germline assignment: CDR1 SGHAT and CDR2 FQDESV (reference sequence). J gave up 3 bases and V 6 bases, and 5 bases lay outside the gene matches. The CDR3, as DNA: TGTGCCAGCAGGTACGACAGGGTCTACGAGCAGTACTTC. Its translation: CASRYDRVYEQYF.

This clonotype was seen at least ten times. The chain couples TRBV29-1 to TRBJ2-3; 9 nucleotides match TRBD2. J was trimmed by 4 bases and V by 4 bases; bases with no gene match: 9. The CDR3 runs to 15 residues. The germline gives CDR1 SQVTM, CDR2 ANQGSEA. The CDR3 DNA follows: TGCAGCGTTGGGGGGGGACTAGCAGAAGCAGATACGCAGTATTTT. It is translated as CSVGGGLAEADTQYF.

Regarding this clonotype: No DNA is shown, since the ends of the CDR3 on it are uncertain; the CDR3 is the one TCRdb lists. V is TRBV4-1 and J is TRBJ1-4; TRBD1 is taken as the D call from the table, unchecked against the DNA. From germline, CDR1 is MGHRA and CDR2 YSYEKL. The CDR3 comprises 16 residues, both ends counted. CDR3 protein: CASSPSAGSTEKLFFF.

Many counts were recorded for this clonotype. The chain combines TRBV30 with TRBJ1-5; D not certain. This CDR3 region has 14 residues. Trimming removed 5 bases at V and 7 bases at J, with 18 bases between. Germline assignment: CDR1 GTSNPN and CDR2 SVGIG (reference sequence). The CDR3 protein is CAWGSGRAQQPQHF. The CDR3 bases are TGTGCCTGGGGAAGTGGCCGGGCTCAACAGCCCCAGCATTTT.

This clonotype appeared many times. V usage is TRBV20-1 and J usage is TRBJ1-5, with a weak D call TRBD1 (5 bases). The V gene lost 0 bases and the J gene lost 5 bases, with 26 bases spanning the gap. CDR1 and CDR2 (germline): DFQATT, SNEGSKA (reference sequence). The CDR3 length is 19 residues. The CDR3: CSARDSKRGGVIVHQPQHF. CDR3 nucleotide sequence: TGCAGTGCTAGAGACTCCAAACGGGGAGGGGTGATAGTTCATCAGCCCCAGCATTTT.

This clonotype was observed many times. This chain links TRBV13 with TRBJ2-5, with TRBD1 as a possible D gene (7 bases). The CDR3 consists of 14 residues. Trimming pared 5 bases from V and 4 bases from J, leaving 14 bases between. Germline V gene sequence: CDR1 PRHDT, CDR2 FYEKMQ (reference sequence). The CDR3 bases are TGTGCCAGCAGCCCAGGGGGGCAACGAGAGACCCAGTACTTC. Translation gives CASSPGGQRETQYF.

This clonotype was seen ten or more times. V usage is TRBV6-6 and J usage is TRBJ2-2; 7 nucleotides align to TRBD1. V lost 4 bases to trimming and J lost 0 bases; unmatched junction nucleotides: 8. Per germline, CDR1 MNHNY and CDR2 SVGAGI (reference sequence). The CDR3 totals 17 residues. As DNA, the CDR3 is TGTGCCAGCAGTTTGAATGGACAGGCAGCGAACACCGGGGAGCTGTTTTTT. Translating gives CASSLNGQAANTGELFF.

This clonotype has a count of ten or more. The chain is built from TRBV24-1 and TRBJ1-2, with TRBD1 matching over 7 bases. The V gene's germline CDR1 is KGHDR and CDR2 SFDVKD. V shed 2 bases, J shed 6 bases, and the junction held 5 bases outside the gene matches. This CDR3 is 14 amino acids long. Written as DNA, the CDR3 is TGTGCCACCAGTGATTCCGGGACAGAGCATGGCTACACCTTC. Its protein is CATSDSGTEHGYTF.